The T cell receptor beta chain described here comes from a study of sequential checkpoint blockade in melanoma. Looked up from germline, CDR1 is MDHEN and CDR2 is SYDVKM. Between the trimmed V and J ends, which lost 6 bases and 3 bases, there was a span of 18 bases. This CDR3 has 15 amino acids. Treatment indicated: randomized to nivolumab then ipilimumab (arm A) or the reverse (arm B). Libraries were prepared by immunoSEQ multiplex PCR; TCRdb keeps only in-frame clonotypes and omits some of them. The sample carries about 14,000 clones, roughly four fifths recorded once. Sequencing was performed on CD8+ T cells sorted from blood (inferred from file names), taken from a patient given nivolumab and ipilimumab in sequence. The rearrangement uses TRBV28 and TRBJ2-7; possible D gene TRBD2, 5 bases. The clonotype originates from a human donor with melanoma. CDR3 region: CASSSLLGVSYEQYF. CDR3 DNA sequence: TGTGCCAGCAGCTCCCTTTTGGGAGTTAGCTACGAGCAGTACTTC.